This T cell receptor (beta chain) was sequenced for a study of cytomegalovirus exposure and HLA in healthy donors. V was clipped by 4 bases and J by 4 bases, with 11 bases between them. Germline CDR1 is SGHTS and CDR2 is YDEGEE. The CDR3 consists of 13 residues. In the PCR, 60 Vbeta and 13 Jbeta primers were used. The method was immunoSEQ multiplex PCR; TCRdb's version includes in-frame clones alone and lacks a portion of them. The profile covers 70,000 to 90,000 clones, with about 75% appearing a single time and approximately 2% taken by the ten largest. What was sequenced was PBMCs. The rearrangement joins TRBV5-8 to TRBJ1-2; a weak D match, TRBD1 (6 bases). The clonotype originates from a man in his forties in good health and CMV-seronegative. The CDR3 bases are TGTGCCAGCAGCCAGACAGGATCCTATGGCTACACCTTC. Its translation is CASSQTGSYGYTF.